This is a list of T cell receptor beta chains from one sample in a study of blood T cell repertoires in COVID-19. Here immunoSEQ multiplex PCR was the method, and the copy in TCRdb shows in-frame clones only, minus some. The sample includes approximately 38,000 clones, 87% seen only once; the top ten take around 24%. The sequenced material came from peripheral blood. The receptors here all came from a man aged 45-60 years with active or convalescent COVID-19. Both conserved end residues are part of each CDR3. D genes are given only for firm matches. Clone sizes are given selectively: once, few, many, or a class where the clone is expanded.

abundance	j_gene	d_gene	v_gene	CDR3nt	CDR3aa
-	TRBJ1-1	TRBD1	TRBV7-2	TGTGCCAGCAGCTTCGGACAGGGCCAGAACACTGAAGCTTTCTTT	CASSFGQGQNTEAFF
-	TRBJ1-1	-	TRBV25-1	TGTGCCAGCAGTGAATCTGCGGGTGAAGCTTTCTTT	CASSESAGEAFF
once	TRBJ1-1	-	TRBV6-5	TGTGCCAGCAGGAGAGGAGGGGTTAGCACTGAAGCTTTCTTT	CASRRGGVSTEAFF
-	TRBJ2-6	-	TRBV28	TGTGCCAGCAGTCCATTGGGGAGCTCTGGGGCCAACGTCCTGACTTTC	CASSPLGSSGANVLTF
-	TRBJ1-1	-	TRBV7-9	TGTGCCAGCAGCTTAGGGGGAGAGAACACTGAAGCTTTCTTT	CASSLGGENTEAFF
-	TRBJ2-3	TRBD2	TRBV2	TGTGCCAGCTGCGGGACTAACACAGATACGCAGTATTTT	CASCGTNTDTQYF
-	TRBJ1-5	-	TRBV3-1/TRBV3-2	TGTGCCAGCAGCTTAGGGGCGGAGCCCAATCAGCCCCAGCATTTT	CASSLGAEPNQPQHF
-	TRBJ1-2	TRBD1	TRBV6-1	TGTGCCAGCAGTTCACAGGGGAGCAGCTATGGCTACACCTTC	CASSSQGSSYGYTF
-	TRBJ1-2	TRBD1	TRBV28	TGTGCCAGCAGTTTTACTCGGGACAGGGGCCCTGGGGATGGCTACACCTTC	CASSFTRDRGPGDGYTF
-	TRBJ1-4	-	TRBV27	TGTGCCAGCAGCTTCCTCAGGGGAGTAGATGAAAAACTGTTTTTT	CASSFLRGVDEKLFF
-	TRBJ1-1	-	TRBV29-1	TGCAGCGTACAGGTCGGGTACACTGAAGCTTTCTTT	CSVQVGYTEAFF
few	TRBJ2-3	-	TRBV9	TGTGCCAGCAGCGTAGATAGTGGATCACGGGTGGGGCCAGATACGCAGTATTTT	CASSVDSGSRVGPDTQYF
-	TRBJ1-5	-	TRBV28	TGTGCCAGCAGCCGGGACAAGTATAGCAATCAGCCCCAGCATTTT	CASSRDKYSNQPQHF
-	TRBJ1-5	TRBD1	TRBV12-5	TGTGCTAGTGGGAGACAGGGGAGTCATCAGCCCCAGCATTTT	CASGRQGSHQPQHF
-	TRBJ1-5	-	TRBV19	TGTGCCAGTAGTATAGTAGTGACAACAGATCAGCCCCAGCATTTT	CASSIVVTTDQPQHF